This T cell receptor (beta chain) was obtained from a study of T cells after yellow fever vaccination. Study-level points and caveats: Just a small share of clonotypes turned up in the CD4 compartment as well as the CD8 compartment. Repertoires obtained by FACS sorting could include abundant clonotypes that entered as contaminants from the bulk population.

Each CDR3 protein gets one entry after TCRdb re-called the 5' RACE reads with MiXCR. Among 500,000 to 650,000 distinct CDR3 sequences listed, 12% were seen once. J lost 1 base, V lost 2 bases, and 4 bases had no gene match. The germline CDR1 and CDR2 sequences are MNHEY and SVGAGI. This CDR3 has 16 residues. This clonotype occurred a few times. Its antigen is not known. This specimen was PBMCs, taken on the day of the yellow fever booster vaccination. This sequence originates from a man in his thirties or forties who received the YFV17D yellow fever vaccine. The J gene is TRBJ2-2, the V gene TRBV6-5; 7 nucleotides align to TRBD2. Here the CDR3 DNA reads TGTGCCAGCAGTTACGGGGGGGTCAAGAACACCGGGGAGCTGTTTTTT. Residues: CASSYGGVKNTGELFF.